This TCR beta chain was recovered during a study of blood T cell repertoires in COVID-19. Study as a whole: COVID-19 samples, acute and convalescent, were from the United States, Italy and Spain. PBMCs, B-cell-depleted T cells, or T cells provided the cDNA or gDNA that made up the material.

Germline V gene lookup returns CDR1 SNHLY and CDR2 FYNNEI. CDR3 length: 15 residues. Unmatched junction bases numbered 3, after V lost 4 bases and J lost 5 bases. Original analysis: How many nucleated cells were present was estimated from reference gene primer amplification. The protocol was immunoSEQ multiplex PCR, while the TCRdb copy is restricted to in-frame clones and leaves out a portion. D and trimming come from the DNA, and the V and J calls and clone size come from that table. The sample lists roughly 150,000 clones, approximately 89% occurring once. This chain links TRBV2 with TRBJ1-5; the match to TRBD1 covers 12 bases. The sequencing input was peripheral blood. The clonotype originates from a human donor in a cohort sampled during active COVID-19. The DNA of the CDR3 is TGTGCCAGCAGTGGGGACAGGGGGCTGGATCAGCCCCAGCATTTT. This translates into CASSGDRGLDQPQHF.